This TCR beta chain appears in the sequencing data of a study of beta chain features in type 1 diabetes. Sequenced material consisted of expressed TCRB transcripts (all of the isolated RNA was reverse transcribed). Generated by immunoSEQ multiplex PCR, the TCRdb table keeps only in-frame clones and is missing some. The profile shows some 290,000 clones, about 13% of them singletons. Study findings and constraints: There was a moderate but significant shortening of TCRB CDR3s in all four CD4+ subsets of Type 1 diabetes patients. A pattern of fewer insertions and more deletions at VDJ junctions was seen in type 1 diabetes patients.

This clone showed up just a few times. Its target is unknown. The clonotype comes from a man aged 25 to 45 with type 1 diabetes. Sequencing was done on a sample of naive CD4+ T cells from blood.

CDR3 protein: CASSLTQGSYNEQFF. The CDR3 nucleotides read TGTGCCAGCAGCTTGACCCAGGGGTCCTACAATGAGCAGTTCTTC. The chain couples TRBV7-2 to TRBJ2-1, with D possibly being TRBD1 (6 bases). The CDR3 is 15 amino acids. Germline V gene lookup returns CDR1 SGHTA and CDR2 FQGNSA. V was pared by 3 bases and J by 1 base, with 10 bases between.